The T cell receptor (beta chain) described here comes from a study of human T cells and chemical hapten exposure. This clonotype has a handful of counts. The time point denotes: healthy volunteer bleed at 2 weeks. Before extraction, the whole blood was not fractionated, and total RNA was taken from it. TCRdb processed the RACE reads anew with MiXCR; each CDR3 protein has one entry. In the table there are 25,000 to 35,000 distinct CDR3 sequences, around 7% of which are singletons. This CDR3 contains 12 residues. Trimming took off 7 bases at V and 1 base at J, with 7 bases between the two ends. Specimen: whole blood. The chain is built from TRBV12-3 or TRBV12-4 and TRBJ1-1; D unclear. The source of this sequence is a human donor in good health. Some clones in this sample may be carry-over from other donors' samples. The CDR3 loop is CASTRANTEAFF. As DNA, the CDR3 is TGTGCCAGCACCCGGGCGAACACTGAAGCTTTCTTT.